This T cell receptor (beta chain) was documented in a study of blood T cell repertoires in COVID-19. Study as a whole: Samples of COVID-19 (acute and convalescent) were obtained from the United States, Italy and Spain. PBMCs, B-cell-depleted T cells, or T cells were the source of the cDNA or gDNA that made up the material.

Trimming took 10 bases from V and 2 from J, leaving 12 bases between them. CDR3 size: 13 residues. The germline V gene has CDR1 SNHLY and CDR2 FYNNEI. Original data processing: How many nucleated cells were present was estimated from reference gene primer amplification. Assay used: immunoSEQ multiplex PCR; TCRdb lists only in-frame clones, some missing. The V and J calls and the clone size are those of that table, but D and trimming were determined from the DNA. Altogether about 140,000 clones are present, about 81% being singletons, with the ten largest covering roughly 4%. The source material was peripheral blood. The TCR sequence derives from a woman of 80 years or more with acute or convalescent COVID-19. V gene TRBV2 combines with J gene TRBJ1-3, with TRBD1 as a possible D gene (6 bases). CDR3 nucleotide sequence: TGTGCCACATCAGGGGTTGCTGGAAACACCATATATTTT. Translation: CATSGVAGNTIYF. Full variable domain (remainder filled in from reference TRBV2 and TRBJ1-3): EPEVTQTPSHQVTQMGQEVILRCVPISNHLYFYWYRQILGQKVEFLVSFYNNEISEKSEIFDDQFSVERPDGSNFTLKIRSTKLEDSAMYFCATSGVAGNTIYFGEGSWLTVV.